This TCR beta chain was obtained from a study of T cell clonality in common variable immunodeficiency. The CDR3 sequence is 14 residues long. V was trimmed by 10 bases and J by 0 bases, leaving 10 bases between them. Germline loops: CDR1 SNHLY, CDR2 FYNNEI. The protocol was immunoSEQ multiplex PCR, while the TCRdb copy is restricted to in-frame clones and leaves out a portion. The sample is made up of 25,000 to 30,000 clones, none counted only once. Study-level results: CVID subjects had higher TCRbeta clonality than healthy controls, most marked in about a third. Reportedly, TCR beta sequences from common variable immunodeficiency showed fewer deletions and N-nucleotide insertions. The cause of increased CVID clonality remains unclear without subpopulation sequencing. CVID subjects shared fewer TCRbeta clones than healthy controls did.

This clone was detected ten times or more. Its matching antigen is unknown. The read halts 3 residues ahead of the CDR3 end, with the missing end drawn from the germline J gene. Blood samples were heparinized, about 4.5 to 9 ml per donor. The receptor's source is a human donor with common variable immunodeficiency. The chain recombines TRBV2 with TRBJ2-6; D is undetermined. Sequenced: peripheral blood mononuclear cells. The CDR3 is CANGPGSGANVLTF. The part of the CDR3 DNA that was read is TGTGCCAACGGTCCGGGCTCTGGGGCCAACGTC.